These 21 T cell receptor beta chains were all obtained from the same sample, sequenced in a study of OX40 agonist ivuxolimab in advanced cancers. Repertoires were generated with immunoSEQ multiplex PCR, while TCRdb's copy carries only in-frame clones and drops some. The sample includes tens of thousands of clones, 87% seen only once; the top ten take 3% to 4.5%. Sample: CD4+ or CD8+ T cells sorted from blood, taken in a trial of the OX40 agonist ivuxolimab. The receptors were gathered from an adult with an advanced solid tumor such as melanoma, head and neck, liver or kidney cancer.

V usage is TRBV2 and J usage is TRBJ1-5, with D possibly matching TRBD1 (5 bases). The CDR3 loop spans 13 amino acids. V lost 6 bases to trimming and J lost 0 bases, with 6 bases between them. Germline CDR1 reads SNHLY; CDR2 reads FYNNEI. CDR3 loop: CASRGDSNQPQHF. The CDR3 bases are TGTGCCAGCAGGGGGGATAGCAATCAGCCCCAGCATTTT.

This chain connects TRBV1 to TRBJ1-2. TRBV1 is a known pseudogene. There are 12 residues in the CDR3. CDR3 sequence: CTSSHGGGGYTF. The CDR3 region has the DNA TGCACCAGCAGCCATGGGGGGGGTGGCTACACCTTC.

The J gene is TRBJ2-2, the V gene TRBV18; 8 nucleotides line up with TRBD1. This CDR3 contains 14 residues. CDR1 is KGHSH, CDR2 LQKENI, per germline. Trimming took 8 bases from V and 1 from J; bases not matched to a gene: 3. CDR3 sequence reads: CASRGTGNTGELFF. CDR3 bases: TGTGCCAGCCGGGGGACAGGGAACACCGGGGAGCTGTTTTTT.

V and J are TRBV5-5 and TRBJ2-2, with D perhaps TRBD2 (6 bases). Germline values: CDR1 SGHKS, CDR2 YYEKEE (reference sequence). The V and J ends lost 5 bases and 0 bases respectively, with 11 bases between them. This CDR3 region has 15 residues. CDR3: CASRAGLTNTGELFF. CDR3 nucleotide sequence: TGTGCCAGCAGGGCGGGACTCACGAACACCGGGGAGCTGTTTTTT.

The rearrangement links TRBV28 to TRBJ2-7; a weak D match, TRBD2 (5 bases). There are 12 residues in the CDR3. Germline assignment: CDR1 MDHEN and CDR2 SYDVKM. Trimming shortened V by 11 bases and J by 3 bases, and 14 bases separated the two germline ends. Here the CDR3 reads CASRGPLYEQYF. Here the CDR3 DNA reads TGTGCCTCCCGCGGGCCTCTCTACGAGCAGTACTTC.

To note about this clone: The junction shows a germline mismatch at one end, possibly a read error. The J gene is TRBJ2-2, the V gene TRBV7-7; 8 nucleotides agree with TRBD2. CDR1 is SSHAT, CDR2 FNYEAQ, per germline (reference sequence). There are 16 residues in the CDR3. CDR3 loop: CASSSGGLENTGELFF. DNA for the CDR3: TGTGCTAGCAGCTCCGGGGGACTAGAAAACACCGGGGAGCTGTTTTTT.

The chain recombines TRBV6-6 with TRBJ2-6; the D gene could be TRBD1 or TRBD2 (5 bases each). The germline gives CDR1 MNHNY, CDR2 SVGAGI (reference sequence). This CDR3 is built from 16 residues. V lost 6 bases and J 1 base, leaving 13 bases between the germline ends. The CDR3 DNA reads TGTGCCAGCAGAGAACCAGGGAGTTCTGGGGCCAACGTCCTGACTTTC. Protein product: CASREPGSSGANVLTF.

The CDR3 reads CASSSTSGSGNNEQFF. CDR3 nucleotide sequence: TGTGCCAGCAGCTCGACTAGCGGGAGCGGGAACAATGAGCAGTTCTTC. This rearrangement joins TRBV12-1 to TRBJ2-1; TRBD2 is taken as the D call from the table, unchecked against the DNA. TRBV12-1 is flagged as a pseudogene. The CDR3 has 16 residues.

This sequence joins TRBV11-2 and TRBJ1-5, with a possible D match to TRBD1 (6 bases). The V end lost 4 bases, the J end lost 2 bases, and 15 bases lay between the germline ends. The CDR3 contains 16 residues. The V gene's germline CDR1 is SGHAT and CDR2 FQNNGV. Written as DNA, the CDR3 is TGTGCCAGCAGCTGGGGGGGCATCATGGGCAATCAGCCCCAGCATTTT. This translates into CASSWGGIMGNQPQHF.

The V call is TRBV13, the J call TRBJ2-2, with 8 positions matching TRBD1. The CDR3 has 20 amino acids. Germline V gives CDR1 PRHDT, CDR2 FYEKMQ (reference sequence). Trimming cost V 5 bases and J 1 base; bases outside gene matches: 18. The CDR3: CASSRHTGGLQSLNTGELFF. The CDR3 DNA reads TGTGCCAGCAGCCGCCATACAGGGGGTCTACAATCCCTGAACACCGGGGAGCTGTTTTTT.

This clone was found once. The chain recombines TRBV11-2 with TRBJ2-1; D may be TRBD2 (5 bases). Germline V gene data show CDR1 as SGHAT and CDR2 as FQNNGV. V lost 3 bases and J 3 bases, leaving 6 bases between the germline ends. CDR3 size: 13 residues. CDR3 in DNA: TGTGCCAGCAGCTTTGGACTCTACAATGAGCAGTTCTTC. It translates to CASSFGLYNEQFF.

The V gene is TRBV5-6, the J gene TRBJ1-2; weak D call: TRBD1 (5 bases). Germline-derived CDR1 and CDR2 are SGHDT and YYEEEE. The CDR3 covers 15 residues. V was shortened by 4 bases and J by 0 bases, with 13 bases between the two germline ends. The CDR3 DNA is TGTGCCAGCAGCCCCCGGGGCCAAGCTAACTATGGCTACACCTTC. It translates to CASSPRGQANYGYTF.

This chain uses TRBV7-3 with TRBJ2-2, with a tentative D call TRBD1 (6 bases). Per germline, CDR1 SGHTA and CDR2 FQGTGA. The CDR3 is 16 amino acids. Trimming pared 5 bases from V and 4 bases from J, leaving 17 bases between. CDR3: CASSPSGERLTGELFF. In nucleotides, the CDR3 is TGTGCCAGCAGCCCATCAGGGGAGCGCCTCACCGGGGAGCTGTTTTTT. Full variable domain (remainder filled in from reference TRBV7-3 and TRBJ2-2): GAGVSQTPSNKVTEKGKYVELRCDPISGHTALYWYRQSLGQGPEFLIYFQGTGAADDSGLPNDRFFAVRPEGSVSTLKIQRTERGDSAVYLCASSPSGERLTGELFFGEGSRLTVL.

This clone was recorded once. This rearrangement joins TRBV27 to TRBJ2-1; 8 nucleotides agree with TRBD2. V dropped 5 bases and J dropped 4; count of bases not matched to a gene: 13. Germline CDR1 reads MNHEY; CDR2 reads SMNVEV (reference sequence). This CDR3 spans 17 amino acids. CDR3 sequence reads: CASSRTTGLATYNEQFF. Here the CDR3 DNA reads TGTGCCAGCAGTCGTACTACAGGACTAGCAACTTACAATGAGCAGTTCTTC.

This clone has more than one count but fewer than ten. The chain joins TRBV4-2 to TRBJ2-7; 7 positions agree with TRBD1. The germline gives CDR1 LGHNA, CDR2 YNFKEQ. The CDR3 contains 14 residues. Unmatched junction bases numbered 8, after V lost 4 bases and J lost 5 bases. CDR3 coding DNA: TGTGCCAGCAGCCCCTTGACAGGGCGGGACGAGCAGTACTTC. This gives the protein CASSPLTGRDEQYF.

The V gene is TRBV5-5, the J gene TRBJ2-1, with 8 nucleotides matching TRBD2. Per germline, CDR1 SGHKS and CDR2 YYEKEE (reference sequence). The CDR3 is 16 residues long. After removal of 1 base from V and 9 bases from J, the junction contained 12 bases not matched to a gene. The CDR3 here is CASSLQSGSSFGEQFF. The CDR3 DNA reads TGTGCCAGCAGCTTGCAAAGCGGGAGCAGTTTCGGTGAGCAGTTCTTC.

The chain recombines TRBV4-3 with TRBJ2-1; D ambiguous. This CDR3 is built from 16 residues. Germline CDR1 is LGHNA and CDR2 is YSLEER. V was pared by 0 bases and J by 1 base, with 10 bases between. DNA for the CDR3: TGCGCCAGCAGCCAAGAGGCGCTCGGGTCCTACAATGAGCAGTTCTTC. Amino acid sequence: CASSQEALGSYNEQFF.

The rearrangement uses TRBV7-9 and TRBJ1-4, with 9 positions matching TRBD1. This CDR3 has 13 amino acids. Germline V gene sequence: CDR1 SEHNR, CDR2 FQNEAQ (reference sequence). After removal of 5 bases from V and 11 bases from J, the junction contained 6 bases not matched to a gene. This CDR3 is CASSLGTGWKLFF. The CDR3 coding sequence is TGTGCCAGCAGCCTAGGGACAGGGTGGAAACTGTTTTTT.

J is TRBJ1-5 and V is TRBV4-2; D ambiguous. CDR3 size: 18 residues. Germline values: CDR1 LGHNA, CDR2 YNFKEQ. V was shortened by 0 bases and J by 0 bases, with 15 bases between the two germline ends. The DNA of the CDR3 is TGTGCCAGCAGCCAAGAATACCCAGACCGGTATAGCAATCAGCCCCAGCATTTT. Translation gives CASSQEYPDRYSNQPQHF.

This chain uses TRBV29-1 with TRBJ1-1; the match to TRBD1 covers 10 bases. From germline, CDR1 is SQVTM and CDR2 ANQGSEA. The CDR3 extends over 14 amino acids. Trimming cost V 5 bases and J 10 bases; bases outside gene matches: 13. The CDR3 loop reads CSVSSGTGVLAAFF. The CDR3 DNA is TGCAGCGTTTCTTCCGGGACAGGGGTACTCGCAGCTTTCTTT.

The CDR3 spells CASSYVQGWDYGYTF. The CDR3 coding sequence is TGTGCCAGCAGTTACGTGCAGGGATGGGACTATGGCTACACCTTC. The chain couples TRBV6-5 to TRBJ1-2; D may be TRBD1 (5 bases). This CDR3 has 15 residues. Germline V gene lookup returns CDR1 MNHEY and CDR2 SVGAGI. Between the trimmed V and J ends, which lost 2 bases and 3 bases, there was a span of 13 bases.